Following are 7 T cell receptor beta chains from one sample sequenced in a study of regulatory T cells in long-lasting Graves disease. Building of the TCR beta libraries involved iRepertoire HTBI primers and Arm-PCR of CDR3 regions. Via MiXCR, TCRdb re-called the multiplex PCR reads, giving one row per CDR3 protein. The sample records a few hundred thousand distinct CDR3 sequences, 20% to 25% being singletons. The time point was: newly diagnosed GD, antithyroid drugs for less than 3 months. PBMC RNA was the source of the TCR library. Material: peripheral blood mononuclear cells (PBMCs), obtained at new diagnosis, from a patient treated with antithyroid drugs. These receptors all stem from a female donor with Graves disease.

This clonotype was recorded at least ten times. The rearrangement joins TRBV6-2 or TRBV6-3 to TRBJ1-5, with 9 bases identical to TRBD1. In germline, CDR1 is MNHEY, CDR2 SVGEGT. The CDR3 has 19 residues. The trim removed 0 bases at V and 0 bases at J, leaving 9 bases unmatched. The CDR3 here is CASSYSPDRGGDSNQPQHF. As DNA, the CDR3 is TGTGCCAGCAGTTACTCCCCGGACAGGGGAGGAGATAGCAATCAGCCCCAGCATTTT.

This clonotype came up many times. V usage is TRBV7-9 and J usage is TRBJ1-4; D gene uncertain. TRBJ2-2 matches the DNA end more closely, so the J call is doubtful. Per the germline V gene, CDR1 is SEHNR and CDR2 is FQNEAQ (reference sequence). The CDR3 is 11 amino acids. DNA for the CDR3: TGTGCCAGCAGCTTAGGATGGGAGCTGTTTTTT. It codes for CASSLGWELFF.

This clonotype occurred many times. The chain uses TRBV2 and TRBJ2-7, with 11 positions matching TRBD2. The germline V gene has CDR1 SNHLY and CDR2 FYNNEI. V trimming: 5 bases; J trimming: 4 bases; junction bases outside the gene matches: 10. The CDR3 sequence is 16 residues long. The CDR3: CASSHDQTSGAYEQYF. The CDR3, as DNA: TGTGCCAGCAGTCACGACCAGACTAGCGGGGCTTACGAGCAGTACTTC.

For this clonotype: A read error may produce the germline difference seen at one junction end. The J gene is TRBJ2-7, the V gene TRBV2; 7 bases line up with TRBD1. This CDR3 contains 14 residues. CDR1 and CDR2 from the germline V gene are SNHLY and FYNNEI. The CDR3 DNA reads as TGTGCCAGCAGTGACGGGACAGAGAGGCGAGCCCTATCCTTC. This gives the protein CASSDGTERRALSF.

This clonotype showed up many times. V usage is TRBV3-1 and J usage is TRBJ1-1; D remains unclear. The V and J ends lost 0 bases and 0 bases respectively, with 11 bases between them. CDR1 and CDR2 (germline): LGHDT, YNNKEL (reference sequence). There are 16 residues in the CDR3. This chain's CDR3 is CASSQDVGQLNTEAFF. CDR3 sequence (DNA): TGTGCCAGCAGCCAAGATGTAGGGCAGCTGAACACTGAAGCTTTCTTT.

This clonotype was picked up many times. The J gene is TRBJ2-3, the V gene TRBV5-6, with D maybe TRBD1 (6 bases). Germline-derived CDR1 and CDR2 are SGHDT and YYEEEE. Trimming pared 2 bases from V and 2 bases from J, leaving 12 bases between. The CDR3 extends over 15 amino acids. Here the CDR3 DNA reads TGTGCCAGCAGCTTTCCAGGGGCCCCCACAGATACGCAGTATTTT. This gives the protein CASSFPGAPTDTQYF. The complete variable domain, with remaining parts taken from reference TRBV5-6 and TRBJ2-3, reads DAGVTQSPTHLIKTRGQQVTLRCSPKSGHDTVSWYQQALGQGPQFIFQYYEEEERQRGNFPDRFSGHQFPNYSSELNVNALLLGDSALYLCASSFPGAPTDTQYFGPGTRLTVL.

This clonotype was counted many times. The chain joins TRBV5-1 to TRBJ2-2; no definite D call. Germline V gives CDR1 SGHRS, CDR2 YFSETQ. V was trimmed by 5 bases and J by 0 bases, leaving 11 bases between them. The CDR3 covers 15 residues. The DNA of the CDR3 is TGCGCCAGCAGGTCGGGCGCGTCGAACACCGGGGAGCTGTTTTTT. It specifies CASRSGASNTGELFF.